A selection of T cell receptor beta chains follows, all from one sample in a study of long-term antiretroviral therapy in people with HIV. Generated by immunoSEQ multiplex PCR, the TCRdb table keeps only in-frame clones and is missing some. The repertoire has almost 20,000 clones, 90% of them found once; the top ten carry 7% to 9.5%. The source material was unsorted PBMCs, sampled about 4.5 years before starting antiretroviral therapy. The source is a woman aged 25 to 45 with HIV. Both conserved end residues are part of each CDR3. The D gene is left open where the match is weak. Clone size, where shown, is once, few, many, or a class for clones that have expanded.

clone_size: -; j_call: TRBJ1-4; v_call: TRBV18; d_call: -; cdr3_nt: TGTGCCAGCTCGATGACAGGACCTCAAACTAATGAAAAACTGTTTTTT; cdr3_aa: CASSMTGPQTNEKLFF
clone_size: -; j_call: TRBJ1-2; v_call: TRBV18; d_call: -; cdr3_nt: TGTGCCAGCTCGTCTCAGGGAACCAACTATGGCTACACCTTC; cdr3_aa: CASSSQGTNYGYTF
clone_size: once; j_call: TRBJ1-1; v_call: TRBV18; d_call: -; cdr3_nt: TGTGCCAGCTCCCCAAAACAGGTCGACACTGAAGCTTTCTTT; cdr3_aa: CASSPKQVDTEAFF
clone_size: -; j_call: TRBJ1-1; v_call: TRBV18; d_call: -; cdr3_nt: TGTGCCAGCTCCCCCTCACAGGGGAACACTGAAGCTTTCTTT; cdr3_aa: CASSPSQGNTEAFF
clone_size: -; j_call: TRBJ2-1; v_call: TRBV27; d_call: -; cdr3_nt: TGTGCCAGCAGTTTAAGCAATGAGCAGTTCTTC; cdr3_aa: CASSLSNEQFF
clone_size: -; j_call: TRBJ2-3; v_call: TRBV27; d_call: TRBD1; cdr3_nt: TGTGCCAGCCAGACAGGGGCCACAGATACGCAGTATTTT; cdr3_aa: CASQTGATDTQYF
clone_size: -; j_call: TRBJ1-5; v_call: TRBV2; d_call: -; cdr3_nt: TGTGCCAGCAACCAGGAGGGGAATCAGCCCCAGCATTTT; cdr3_aa: CASNQEGNQPQHF
clone_size: few; j_call: TRBJ2-1; v_call: TRBV19; d_call: TRBD1; cdr3_nt: TGTGCCAGTAGTACAGGGGGCTCCTACAATGAGCAGTTCTTC; cdr3_aa: CASSTGGSYNEQFF
clone_size: once; j_call: TRBJ2-5; v_call: TRBV13; d_call: TRBD1; cdr3_nt: TGTGCCAGCAGCCTCGGACAGGGCCTACAAGAGACCCAGTACTTC; cdr3_aa: CASSLGQGLQETQYF
clone_size: -; j_call: TRBJ2-7; v_call: TRBV5-6; d_call: -; cdr3_nt: TGTGCCAGCAGGCCTGACAGGCGCTCCTACGAGCAGTACTTC; cdr3_aa: CASRPDRRSYEQYF
clone_size: -; j_call: TRBJ2-3; v_call: TRBV7-9; d_call: -; cdr3_nt: TGTGCCAGCAGCCCGAGGGGGGATACGCAGTATTTT; cdr3_aa: CASSPRGDTQYF
clone_size: -; j_call: TRBJ1-1; v_call: TRBV5-4; d_call: -; cdr3_nt: TGTGCCAGCAGCTTGGTACGGGCGAACACTGAAGCTTTCTTT; cdr3_aa: CASSLVRANTEAFF